This T cell receptor beta chain was sequenced in a study of CD8 T cells in ankylosing spondylitis. General study results and limits: A motif in TCR beta, a set of eight highly homologous variants, appeared characteristic of ankylosing spondylitis blood. CD8+ cells made up the disease-linked clones, which were relatively rare in peripheral blood. Prior literature has documented some motif variants in synovial fluid and blood from reactive arthritis.

Quantitative 5'-RACE with molecular barcodes generated TCR beta libraries. TCRdb analysed the 5' RACE reads with MiXCR anew, one entry per CDR3 protein. The table has roughly 100,000 distinct CDR3 sequences, about 24% seen once. Of note for this clonotype: Its cognate antigen is unknown.

The germline gives CDR1 SGDLS, CDR2 YYNGEE. Trimming took off 4 bases at V and 6 bases at J, with 19 bases between the two ends. There are 15 residues in the CDR3. Sequenced: synovial fluid, either unsorted or a sorted T cell fraction (not recorded which). The chain carries TRBV9 and TRBJ2-5, with D possibly TRBD1 on 7 matching bases. The origin of this receptor is a male donor with ankylosing spondylitis. In DNA form, the CDR3 reads TGTGCCAGCAGCCGAGGGTCAGGGGGGAGTCAGACCCAGTACTTC. Translating it yields CASSRGSGGSQTQYF.